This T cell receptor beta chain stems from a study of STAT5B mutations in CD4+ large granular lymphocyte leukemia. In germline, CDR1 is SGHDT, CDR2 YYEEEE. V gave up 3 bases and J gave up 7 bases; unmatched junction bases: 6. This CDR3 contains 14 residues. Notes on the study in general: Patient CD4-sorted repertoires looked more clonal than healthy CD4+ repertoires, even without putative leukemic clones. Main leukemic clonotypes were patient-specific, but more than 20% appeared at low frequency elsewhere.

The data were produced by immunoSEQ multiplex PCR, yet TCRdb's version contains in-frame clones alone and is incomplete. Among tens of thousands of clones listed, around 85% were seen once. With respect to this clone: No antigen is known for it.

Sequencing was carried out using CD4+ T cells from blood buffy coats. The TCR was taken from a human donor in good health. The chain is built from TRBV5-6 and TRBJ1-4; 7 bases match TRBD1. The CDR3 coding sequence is TGTGCCAGCAGCTACGGGACAGCGGGTGAAAAACTGTTTTTT. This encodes CASSYGTAGEKLFF.